The 27 T cell receptor beta chains listed next were all sequenced from one sample in a study of blood T cell repertoires in COVID-19. Using immunoSEQ multiplex PCR, the repertoire was profiled, and TCRdb retains in-frame clones only, with some absent. The sample consists of 250,000 or so clones, around 84% of them appearing once. Material: peripheral blood. These receptors originate from a man between 60 and 75 years old with acute or convalescent COVID-19.

The CDR3 here is CASSLNWGEAFF. The CDR3 DNA reads TGTGCCAGCAGCTTGAATTGGGGCGAAGCTTTCTTT. This rearrangement joins TRBV7-9 to TRBJ1-1, with D perhaps TRBD1 (5 bases). The germline V and J ends were trimmed by 3 bases and 8 bases, with 10 bases remaining between them. CDR1 is SEHNR, CDR2 FQNEAQ, per germline (reference sequence). The CDR3 sequence is 12 residues long.

The chain links TRBV27 to TRBJ2-5; 9 positions match TRBD1. Germline V CDR1 and CDR2: MNHEY, SMNVEV (reference sequence). This CDR3 spans 14 amino acids. Trimming at V came to 5 bases and at J to 4 bases, leaving 5 bases not matched to a gene. CDR3 protein: CASSEPGQGETQYF. CDR3 coding DNA: TGTGCCAGCAGTGAACCGGGACAGGGAGAGACCCAGTACTTC.

The chain uses TRBV5-8 and TRBJ2-7, with D possibly matching TRBD2 (5 bases). Deletions cut 4 bases from V and 3 bases from J, with 17 bases between. CDR3 length: 15 residues. The germline V gene encodes CDR1 SGHTS and CDR2 YDEGEE. In nucleotides, the CDR3 is TGTGCCAGCAGCCCTCGGAGGCAGATGATCTACGAGCAGTACTTC. Translated: CASSPRRQMIYEQYF.

The V gene is TRBV11-2, the J gene TRBJ1-3; 7 bases map to TRBD1. This CDR3 has 16 residues. CDR1 and CDR2 from the germline V gene are SGHAT and FQNNGV. V shed 3 bases, J shed 0 bases, and the junction held 5 bases outside the gene matches. CDR3 sequence reads: CASSLDRPFSGNTIYF. In DNA, the CDR3 is TGTGCCAGCAGCTTGGACAGGCCATTCTCTGGAAACACCATATATTTT.

A remark on this clone: The junction departs from germline at one end; a sequencing error may be responsible. This rearrangement joins TRBV7-7 to TRBJ2-3; D unresolved. The CDR3 spans 13 residues. In germline, CDR1 is SSHAT, CDR2 FNYEAQ (reference sequence). CDR3 DNA: TGTGCTAGCAGCTTAGTTCCGGCAGATACGCAGTATTTT. This gives the protein CASSLVPADTQYF.

The chain uses TRBV27 and TRBJ2-3; 7 bases fit TRBD2. CDR3 length equals 14 residues. Germline values: CDR1 MNHEY, CDR2 SMNVEV (reference sequence). With V trimmed by 6 bases and J by 0 bases, 3 bases remained unmatched. The chain's CDR3 is CASRERGSTDTQYF. The CDR3 bases are TGTGCCAGCAGGGAGCGGGGTAGCACAGATACGCAGTATTTT.

This chain uses TRBV19 with TRBJ2-1; 7 bases align to TRBD2. The CDR3 totals 17 residues. Per the germline V gene, CDR1 is LNHDA and CDR2 is SQIVND (reference sequence). J lost 3 bases, V lost 0 bases, and 8 bases had no gene match. The CDR3 protein is CASSIDGLADIYNEQFF. CDR3 nucleotide sequence: TGTGCCAGTAGTATAGATGGGCTAGCGGACATCTACAATGAGCAGTTCTTC.

This clone was picked up a small number of times. This sequence joins TRBV7-6 and TRBJ2-1; the D gene is possibly TRBD1 (6 bases). Germline V gene sequence: CDR1 SGHVS, CDR2 FNYEAQ. Trimming shortened V by 5 bases and J by 4 bases, and 15 bases separated the two germline ends. The CDR3 has 15 residues. Here the CDR3 DNA reads TGTGCCAGCAGCCCCGGGACATTACTGTACAATGAGCAGTTCTTC. Protein product: CASSPGTLLYNEQFF.

The rearrangement links TRBV6-5 to TRBJ1-5; 9 bases match TRBD1. The CDR3 covers 14 residues. V was pared by 6 bases and J by 6 bases, with 6 bases of the junction left unmatched. CDR1 and CDR2 (germline): MNHEY, SVGAGI. The CDR3 spells CASRRQGVGQPQHF. The CDR3 bases are TGTGCCAGCAGACGACAGGGGGTCGGTCAGCCCCAGCATTTT.

The table lists this clone with a count of one. This chain uses TRBV4-1 with TRBJ1-4; the match to TRBD1 covers 7 bases. Germline V CDR1 and CDR2: MGHRA, YSYEKL. Trimming at V came to 1 base and at J to 6 bases, leaving 8 bases not matched to a gene. This CDR3 has 16 residues. For the CDR3, the DNA is TGCGCCAGCAGCCAAGCCCCGGGACAGAGAGATGAAAAACTGTTTTTT. This sequence encodes CASSQAPGQRDEKLFF.

This chain uses TRBV29-1 with TRBJ2-7, with D possibly matching TRBD1 (5 bases). The germline V gene has CDR1 SQVTM and CDR2 ANQGSEA. With 5 bases removed from V and 7 bases from J, the gap between germline ends came to 12 bases. CDR3 length equals 11 residues. The CDR3 region is CSVWGSGEQYF. CDR3 coding DNA: TGCAGCGTTTGGGGCTCAGGGGAGCAGTACTTC.

The J gene is TRBJ2-4, the V gene TRBV5-5; weak D call: TRBD1 (7 bases). Trimming removed 3 bases at V and 9 bases at J, with 19 bases between. Germline CDR1 reads SGHKS; CDR2 reads YYEKEE (reference sequence). The CDR3 contains 15 residues. The CDR3 reads CASSSPGGGTGIQYF. CDR3 sequence (DNA): TGTGCCAGCAGCTCCCCCGGAGGGGGCACAGGCATTCAGTACTTC.

The V gene is TRBV19, the J gene TRBJ1-2; possible D gene TRBD1, 6 bases. This CDR3 is built from 16 residues. Trimming took 5 bases from V and 0 from J, leaving 16 bases between them. Per the germline V gene, CDR1 is LNHDA and CDR2 is SQIVND (reference sequence). CDR3: CASSSPPDRANYGYTF. The CDR3 DNA is TGTGCCAGTAGTTCTCCCCCGGACAGAGCTAACTATGGCTACACCTTC. Full variable domain (outside the CDR3, taken from reference TRBV19 and TRBJ1-2): DGGITQSPKYLFRKEGQNVTLSCEQNLNHDAMYWYRQDPGQGLRLIYYSQIVNDFQKGDIAEGYSVSREKKESFPLTVTSAQKNPTAFYLCASSSPPDRANYGYTFGSGTRLTVV.

The J gene is TRBJ2-1, the V gene TRBV7-9, with a possible D match to TRBD1 (5 bases). The germline V and J ends were trimmed by 0 bases and 10 bases, with 13 bases remaining between them. Germline V gene data show CDR1 as SEHNR and CDR2 as FQNEAQ (reference sequence). The CDR3 runs 14 residues. DNA for the CDR3: TGTGCCAGCAGCTTAGCTGCGATTTGGACAGAGCAGTTCTTC. It translates to CASSLAAIWTEQFF.

The rearrangement uses TRBV4-2 and TRBJ2-7, with 13 bases fitting TRBD2. Losses at the gene ends were 4 bases for V and 1 base for J; bases not matched to a gene: 4. Germline CDR1 LGHNA, CDR2 YNFKEQ. The CDR3 covers 16 residues. This CDR3 is CASSPLLAGGSYEQYF. The CDR3 DNA reads as TGTGCCAGCAGCCCCCTACTAGCGGGGGGGTCCTACGAGCAGTACTTC.

The chain uses TRBV28 and TRBJ1-2, with 7 positions matching TRBD1. V gave up 6 bases and J gave up 4 bases; unmatched junction bases: 8. The CDR3 length is 14 residues. Per germline, CDR1 MDHEN and CDR2 SYDVKM. In DNA, the CDR3 is TGTGCCAGCAGCTCCACCGACAGGGTCTATGGCTACACCTTC. Encoded protein: CASSSTDRVYGYTF.

This clone came up a few times. The chain uses TRBV15 and TRBJ2-7, with no clear D. Germline assignment: CDR1 LNHNV and CDR2 YYDKDF (reference sequence). The CDR3 contains 14 residues. Trimming stripped 5 bases from V and 5 bases from J, with 16 bases between. CDR3 loop: CATSPDVEAHEQYF. CDR3 coding DNA: TGTGCCACCAGCCCCGATGTTGAGGCCCACGAGCAGTACTTC.

This chain connects TRBV6-1 to TRBJ1-2, with a weak D call TRBD1 (6 bases). Trimming left V 2 bases short and J 2 bases short, with 9 bases between. This CDR3 is built from 14 residues. Germline lookup yields CDR1 MNHNS and CDR2 SASEGT. CDR3 in amino acids: CASSENRVNYGYTF. CDR3 nucleotide sequence: TGTGCCAGCAGTGAAAACAGGGTGAACTATGGCTACACCTTC.

V gene TRBV5-1 combines with J gene TRBJ1-6; 7 nucleotides line up with TRBD1. V shed 4 bases, J shed 7 bases, and the junction held 11 bases outside the gene matches. CDR1 and CDR2 (germline): SGHRS, YFSETQ. The CDR3 spans 16 residues. The CDR3 bases are TGCGCCAGCAGCCAATCCCTGGGACAGTCGAATTCACCCCTCCACTTT. It encodes CASSQSLGQSNSPLHF.

V usage is TRBV11-2 and J usage is TRBJ1-2, with D perhaps TRBD1 (6 bases). The CDR3 is made up of 15 amino acids. V shed 5 bases and J shed 4 bases, with 17 bases lying between them. Germline CDR1 is SGHAT and CDR2 is FQNNGV. The CDR3: CASSMLRGFGYGYTF. The CDR3 DNA sequence: TGTGCCAGCAGCATGCTCAGGGGCTTCGGCTATGGCTACACCTTC.

This rearrangement joins TRBV29-1 to TRBJ1-2, with D maybe TRBD1 (6 bases). V was trimmed by 4 bases and J by 3 bases, leaving 12 bases between them. Germline assignment: CDR1 SQVTM and CDR2 ANQGSEA. The CDR3 has 13 amino acids. CDR3 sequence: CSVGQERDYGYTF. DNA for the CDR3: TGCAGCGTTGGACAGGAACGCGACTATGGCTACACCTTC.

This clone was observed a handful of times. V is TRBV5-1 and J is TRBJ2-1, with 11 bases aligning to TRBD2. With V trimmed by 0 bases and J by 12 bases, 5 bases remained unmatched. This CDR3 spans 14 amino acids. CDR1 and CDR2 from the germline V gene are SGHRS and YFSETQ. CDR3 in DNA: TGCGCCAGCAGCTTGGTACTAGCGGGGGTTGCGCAGTTCTTC. It yields the protein CASSLVLAGVAQFF.

In its sample, this clone was seen a few times. This chain joins TRBV11-2 and TRBJ1-2, with 8 bases fitting TRBD1. This CDR3 region has 16 residues. Germline V gene data show CDR1 as SGHAT and CDR2 as FQNNGV. V was clipped by 5 bases and J by 2 bases; unmatched bases: 10. CDR3 bases: TGTGCCAGCAGCCCAAGCGGGACAGGCTCGAACTATGGCTACACCTTC. As protein: CASSPSGTGSNYGYTF.

The rearrangement joins TRBV5-4 to TRBJ2-5, with 9 bases matching TRBD1. Trimming at V came to 3 bases and at J to 4 bases, leaving 4 bases not matched to a gene. The CDR3 has 14 residues. Germline-derived CDR1 and CDR2 are SGHNT and YYREEE (reference sequence). The CDR3 loop is CASSSQGAGETQYF. CDR3 bases: TGTGCCAGCAGCTCACAGGGGGCTGGAGAGACCCAGTACTTC.

The J gene is TRBJ2-7, the V gene TRBV29-1; D uncertain. The length of the CDR3 is 12 residues. Germline V CDR1 and CDR2: SQVTM, ANQGSEA. With 0 bases removed from V and 2 bases from J, the gap between germline ends came to 5 bases. Here the CDR3 reads CSVEDSTYEQYF. Here the CDR3 DNA reads TGCAGCGTTGAAGACAGTACCTACGAGCAGTACTTC.

J is TRBJ1-2 and V is TRBV2, with TRBD1 identical over 7 bases. V trimming: 5 bases; J trimming: 4 bases; junction bases outside the gene matches: 7. The CDR3 is 14 residues long. CDR1 is SNHLY and CDR2 is FYNNEI in the germline V gene. In DNA form, the CDR3 reads TGTGCCAGCAGTCTACAGGGGTTTGGCTATGGCTACACCTTC. Amino acid sequence: CASSLQGFGYGYTF.

The sample holds a few counts of this clone. CDR3 in amino acids: CASSPGQPLNQPQHF. Written as DNA, the CDR3 is TGTGCCAGTAGTCCCGGACAGCCCCTCAATCAGCCCCAGCATTTT. The chain employs TRBV19 and TRBJ1-5; a weak D match, TRBD1 (6 bases). The CDR3 is made up of 15 amino acids. Germline-derived CDR1 and CDR2 are LNHDA and SQIVND (reference sequence). V gave up 5 bases and J gave up 3 bases, with 14 bases separating them. Full variable domain (remainder filled in from reference TRBV19 and TRBJ1-5): DGGITQSPKYLFRKEGQNVTLSCEQNLNHDAMYWYRQDPGQGLRLIYYSQIVNDFQKGDIAEGYSVSREKKESFPLTVTSAQKNPTAFYLCASSPGQPLNQPQHFGDGTRLSIL.